The entry below describes one T cell receptor (beta chain). This CDR3 is built from 16 residues. CDR1 and CDR2 (germline): KGHSH, LQKENI. With V trimmed by 6 bases and J by 5 bases, 13 bases remained unmatched. Assay used: immunoSEQ multiplex PCR; TCRdb lists only in-frame clones, some missing. The repertoire consists of 25,000 to 30,000 clones, with 90% to 95% occurring once and the leading ten covering 0.65% to 0.85%. This sample was included in a study of blood T cell repertoires in COVID-19. Study context: The cDNA or gDNA used as material had been derived from T cells, B-cell-depleted T cells, or PBMCs.

V is TRBV18 and J is TRBJ2-5; 9 bases map to TRBD1. The clonotype comes from a woman between 70 and 85 years old with COVID-19, enrolled during active disease. The sample consisted of peripheral blood. The CDR3 loop is CASSPPWDREKETQYF. The CDR3, as DNA: TGTGCCAGCTCCCCCCCCTGGGACAGGGAGAAGGAGACCCAGTACTTC.